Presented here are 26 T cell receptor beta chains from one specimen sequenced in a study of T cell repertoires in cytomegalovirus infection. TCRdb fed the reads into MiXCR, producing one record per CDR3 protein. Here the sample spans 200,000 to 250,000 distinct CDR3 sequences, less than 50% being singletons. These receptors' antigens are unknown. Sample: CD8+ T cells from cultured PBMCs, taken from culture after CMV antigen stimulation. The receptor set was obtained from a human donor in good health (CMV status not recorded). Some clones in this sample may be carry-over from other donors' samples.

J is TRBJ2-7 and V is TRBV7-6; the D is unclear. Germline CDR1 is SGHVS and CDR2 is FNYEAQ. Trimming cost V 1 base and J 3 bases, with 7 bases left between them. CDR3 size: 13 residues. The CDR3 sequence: CASSLELLYEQYF. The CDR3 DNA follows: TGTGCCAGCAGCTTAGAACTCCTCTACGAGCAGTACTTC.

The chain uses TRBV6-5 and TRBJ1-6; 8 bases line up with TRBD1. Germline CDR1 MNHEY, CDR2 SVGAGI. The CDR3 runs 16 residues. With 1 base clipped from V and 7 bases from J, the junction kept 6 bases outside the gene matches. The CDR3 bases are TGTGCCAGCAGTTACTTTATTGGACAGGGAAATTCACCCCTCCACTTT. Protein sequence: CASSYFIGQGNSPLHF.

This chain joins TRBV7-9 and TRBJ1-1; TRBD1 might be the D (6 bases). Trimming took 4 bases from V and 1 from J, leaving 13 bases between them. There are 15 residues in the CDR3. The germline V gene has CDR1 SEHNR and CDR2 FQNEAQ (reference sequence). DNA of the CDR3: TGTGCCAGCAGCTCACTACAGGGACAGAACACTGAAGCTTTCTTT. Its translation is CASSSLQGQNTEAFF. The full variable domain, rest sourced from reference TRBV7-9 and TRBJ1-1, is DTGVSQNPRHKITKRGQNVTFRCDPISEHNRLYWYRQTLGQGPEFLTYFQNEAQLEKSRLLSDRFSAERPKGSFSTLEIQRTEQGDSAMYLCASSSLQGQNTEAFFGQGTRLTVV.

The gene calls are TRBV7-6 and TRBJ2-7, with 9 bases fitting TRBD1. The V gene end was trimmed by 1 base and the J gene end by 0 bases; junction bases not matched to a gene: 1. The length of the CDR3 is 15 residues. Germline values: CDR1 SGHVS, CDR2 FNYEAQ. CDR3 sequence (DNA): TGTGCCAGCAGCTTAGAGGGACAGGGCTCCTACGAGCAGTACTTC. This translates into CASSLEGQGSYEQYF.

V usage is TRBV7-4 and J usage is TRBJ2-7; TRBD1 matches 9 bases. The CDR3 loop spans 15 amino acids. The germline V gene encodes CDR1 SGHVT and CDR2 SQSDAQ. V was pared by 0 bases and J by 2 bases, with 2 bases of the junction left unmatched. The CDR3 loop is CASSLAGQGTYEQYF. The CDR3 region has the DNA TGTGCCAGCAGCTTAGCCGGACAGGGGACCTACGAGCAGTACTTC.

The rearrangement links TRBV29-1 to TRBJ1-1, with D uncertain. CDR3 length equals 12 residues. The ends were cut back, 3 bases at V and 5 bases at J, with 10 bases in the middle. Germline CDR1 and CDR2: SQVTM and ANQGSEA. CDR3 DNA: TGCAGCGTTGAGGTCCCGGGGACTGAAGCTTTCTTT. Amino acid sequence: CSVEVPGTEAFF.

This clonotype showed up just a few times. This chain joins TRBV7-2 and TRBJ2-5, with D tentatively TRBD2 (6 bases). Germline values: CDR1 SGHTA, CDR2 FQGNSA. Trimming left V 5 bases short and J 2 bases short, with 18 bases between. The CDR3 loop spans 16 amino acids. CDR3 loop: CASSGGFGTVQETQYF. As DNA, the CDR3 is TGTGCCAGCAGCGGTGGGTTCGGGACTGTTCAAGAGACCCAGTACTTC.

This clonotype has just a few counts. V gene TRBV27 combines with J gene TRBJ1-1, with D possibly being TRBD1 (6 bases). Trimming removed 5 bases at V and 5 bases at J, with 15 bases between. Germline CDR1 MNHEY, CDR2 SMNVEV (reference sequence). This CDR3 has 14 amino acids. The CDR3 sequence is CASSSQGGGTEAFF. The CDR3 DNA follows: TGTGCCAGCAGTAGCCAAGGAGGGGGGACTGAAGCTTTCTTT.

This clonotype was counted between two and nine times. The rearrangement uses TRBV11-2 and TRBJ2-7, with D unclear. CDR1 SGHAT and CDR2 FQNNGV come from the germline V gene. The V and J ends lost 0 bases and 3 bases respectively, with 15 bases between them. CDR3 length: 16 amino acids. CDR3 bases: TGTGCCAGCAGCTTAGATACGGACCGAGCCGTCTACGAGCAGTACTTC. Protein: CASSLDTDRAVYEQYF.

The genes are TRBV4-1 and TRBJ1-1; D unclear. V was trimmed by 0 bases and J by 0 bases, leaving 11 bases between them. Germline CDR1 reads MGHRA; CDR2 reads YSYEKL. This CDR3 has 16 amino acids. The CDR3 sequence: CASSQEIGRMNTEAFF. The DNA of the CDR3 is TGCGCCAGCAGCCAAGAAATAGGGCGGATGAACACTGAAGCTTTCTTT.

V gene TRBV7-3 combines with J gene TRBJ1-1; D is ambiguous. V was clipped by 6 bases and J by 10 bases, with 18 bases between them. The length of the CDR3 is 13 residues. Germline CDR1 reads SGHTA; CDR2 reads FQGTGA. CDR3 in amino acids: CASRLGESGGAFF. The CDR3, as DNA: TGTGCCAGCAGATTGGGTGAGAGCGGTGGAGCTTTCTTT.

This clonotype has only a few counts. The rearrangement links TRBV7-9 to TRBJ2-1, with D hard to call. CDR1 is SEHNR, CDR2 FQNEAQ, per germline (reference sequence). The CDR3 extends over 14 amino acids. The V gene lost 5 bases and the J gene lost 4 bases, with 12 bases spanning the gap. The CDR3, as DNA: TGTGCCAGCAGCCCGATGGACGGATACAATGAGCAGTTCTTC. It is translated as CASSPMDGYNEQFF.

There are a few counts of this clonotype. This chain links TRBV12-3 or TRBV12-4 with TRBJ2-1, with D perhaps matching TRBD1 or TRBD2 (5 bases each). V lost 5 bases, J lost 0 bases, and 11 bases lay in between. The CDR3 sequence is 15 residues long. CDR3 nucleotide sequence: TGTGCCAGCAGTGGGGAGACAGACTCCTACAATGAGCAGTTCTTC. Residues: CASSGETDSYNEQFF.

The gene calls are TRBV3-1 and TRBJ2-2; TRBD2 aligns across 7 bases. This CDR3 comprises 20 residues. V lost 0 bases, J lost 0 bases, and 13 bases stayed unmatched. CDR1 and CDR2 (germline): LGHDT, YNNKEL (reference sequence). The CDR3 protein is CASSQDTGRPAGANTGELFF. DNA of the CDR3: TGTGCCAGCAGCCAAGACACCGGTAGACCGGCGGGAGCGAACACCGGGGAGCTGTTTTTT.

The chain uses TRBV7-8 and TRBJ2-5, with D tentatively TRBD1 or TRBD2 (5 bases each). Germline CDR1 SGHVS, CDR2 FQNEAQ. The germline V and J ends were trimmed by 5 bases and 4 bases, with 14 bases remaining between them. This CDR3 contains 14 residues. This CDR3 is CASSPRAGRETQYF. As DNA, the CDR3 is TGTGCCAGCAGCCCCCGAGCAGGGAGAGAGACCCAGTACTTC. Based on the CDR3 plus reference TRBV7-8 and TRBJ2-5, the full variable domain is GAGVSQSPRYKVAKRGQDVALRCDPISGHVSLFWYQQALGQGPEFLTYFQNEAQLDKSGLPSDRFFAERPEGSVSTLKIQRTQQEDSAVYLCASSPRAGRETQYFGPGTRLLVL.

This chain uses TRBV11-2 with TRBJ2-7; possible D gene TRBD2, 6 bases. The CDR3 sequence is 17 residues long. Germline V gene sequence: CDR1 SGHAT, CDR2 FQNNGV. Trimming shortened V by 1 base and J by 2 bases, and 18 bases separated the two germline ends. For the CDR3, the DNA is TGTGCCAGCAGCTTAGTGCCCTGGGGACTTTCAGCCTACGAGCAGTACTTC. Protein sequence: CASSLVPWGLSAYEQYF. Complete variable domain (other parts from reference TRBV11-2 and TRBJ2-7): EAGVAQSPRYKIIEKRQSVAFWCNPISGHATLYWYQQILGQGPKLLIQFQNNGVVDDSQLPKDRFSAERLKGVDSTLKIQPAKLEDSAVYLCASSLVPWGLSAYEQYFGPGTRLTVT.

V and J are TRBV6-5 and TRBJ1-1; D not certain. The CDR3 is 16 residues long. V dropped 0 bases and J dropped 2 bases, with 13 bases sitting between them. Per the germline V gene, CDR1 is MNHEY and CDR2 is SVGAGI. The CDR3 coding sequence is TGTGCCAGCAGTTACTCGATCGTTTCTAGTAACACTGAAGCTTTCTTT. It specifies CASSYSIVSSNTEAFF.

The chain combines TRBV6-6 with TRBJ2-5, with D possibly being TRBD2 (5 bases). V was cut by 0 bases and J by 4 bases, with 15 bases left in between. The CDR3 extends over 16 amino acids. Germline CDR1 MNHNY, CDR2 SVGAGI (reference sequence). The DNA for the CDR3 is TGTGCCAGCAGTTACTCTCCCAACTCGGGAAGAGAGACCCAGTACTTC. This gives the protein CASSYSPNSGRETQYF.

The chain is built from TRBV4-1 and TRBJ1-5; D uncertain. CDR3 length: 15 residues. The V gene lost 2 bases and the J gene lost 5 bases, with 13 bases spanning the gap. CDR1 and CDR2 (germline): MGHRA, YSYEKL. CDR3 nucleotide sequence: TGCGCCAGCAGCCAACTTCACAATCACGATCAGCCCCAGCATTTT. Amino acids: CASSQLHNHDQPQHF.

The CDR3 sequence is CASSSPPGTEAFF. The CDR3 bases are TGTGCCAGCAGCTCCCCTCCCGGGACAGAAGCTTTCTTT. The chain recombines TRBV7-3 with TRBJ1-1, with D maybe TRBD1 (6 bases). The CDR3 sequence is 13 residues long. Germline CDR1 SGHTA, CDR2 FQGTGA. V lost 4 bases and J 8 bases, leaving 14 bases between the germline ends.

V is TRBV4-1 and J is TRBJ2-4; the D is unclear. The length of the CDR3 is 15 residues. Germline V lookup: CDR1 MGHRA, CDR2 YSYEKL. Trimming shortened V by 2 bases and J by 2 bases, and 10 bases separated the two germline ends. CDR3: CASSQRWETKNIQYF. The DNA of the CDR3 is TGCGCCAGCAGCCAAAGGTGGGAAACCAAAAACATTCAGTACTTC.

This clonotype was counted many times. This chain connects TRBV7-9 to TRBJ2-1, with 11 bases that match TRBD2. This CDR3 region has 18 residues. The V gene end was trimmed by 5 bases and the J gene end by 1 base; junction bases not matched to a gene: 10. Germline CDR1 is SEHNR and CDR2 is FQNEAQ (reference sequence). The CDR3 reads CASSPRLAGGPSYNEQFF. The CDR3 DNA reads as TGTGCCAGCAGCCCACGCCTAGCGGGAGGCCCGTCCTACAATGAGCAGTTCTTC.

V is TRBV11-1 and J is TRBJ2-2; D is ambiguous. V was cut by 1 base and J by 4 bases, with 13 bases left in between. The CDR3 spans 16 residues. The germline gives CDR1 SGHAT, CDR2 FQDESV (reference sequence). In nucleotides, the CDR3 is TGTGCCAGCAGCTTAGTTGGGCGGAGCACCACCGGGGAGCTGTTTTTT. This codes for CASSLVGRSTTGELFF.

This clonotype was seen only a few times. CDR3 coding DNA: TGTGCCAGCAGCTCCCCCGGGACAGGGGCCATTGAAGCTTTCTTT. It translates to CASSSPGTGAIEAFF. The chain carries TRBV11-2 and TRBJ1-1, with 10 bases matching TRBD1. This CDR3 spans 15 amino acids. Germline CDR1 SGHAT, CDR2 FQNNGV. Unmatched junction bases numbered 9, after V lost 4 bases and J lost 7 bases.

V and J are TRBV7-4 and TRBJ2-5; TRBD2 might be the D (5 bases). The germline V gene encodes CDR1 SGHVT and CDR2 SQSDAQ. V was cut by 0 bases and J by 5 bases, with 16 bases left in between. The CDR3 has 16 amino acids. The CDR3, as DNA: TGTGCCAGCAGCTTAGCGAAGCGGTCCCGAGAGGAGACCCAGTACTTC. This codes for CASSLAKRSREETQYF.

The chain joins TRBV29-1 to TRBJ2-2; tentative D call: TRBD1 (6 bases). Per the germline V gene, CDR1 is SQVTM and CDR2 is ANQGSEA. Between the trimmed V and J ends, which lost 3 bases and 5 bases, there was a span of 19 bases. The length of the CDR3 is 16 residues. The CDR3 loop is CSVETRGPTGTGELFF. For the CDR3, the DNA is TGCAGCGTTGAGACCAGGGGCCCTACAGGGACCGGGGAGCTGTTTTTT.